This TCR beta chain was recorded in a study of cytomegalovirus exposure and HLA in healthy donors. Study-level points and caveats: Later analysis associated a missense DCLRE1C variant with TCR beta V- and J-gene trimming.

PCR was performed using 60 Vbeta and 13 Jbeta primers. Clones were read by immunoSEQ multiplex PCR, and TCRdb kept only the in-frame ones, dropping some. Of about 190,000 clones listed, more than 70% are singletons. Germline CDR1 is GTSNPN and CDR2 is SVGIG (reference sequence). The CDR3 covers 14 residues. The V end was cut by 1 base, the J end by 6 bases, with 14 bases between. As for this clone: Antigen specificity is unknown.

This receptor was taken from a woman aged 40 to 50 in good health and CMV-seronegative. The V gene is TRBV30, the J gene TRBJ2-3; a possible D gene is TRBD2 (6 bases). Sequencing used PBMCs. As DNA, the CDR3 is TGTGCCTGGAGTGGGGGGGTGGGGCCGGATACGCAGTATTTT. Translating gives CAWSGGVGPDTQYF.